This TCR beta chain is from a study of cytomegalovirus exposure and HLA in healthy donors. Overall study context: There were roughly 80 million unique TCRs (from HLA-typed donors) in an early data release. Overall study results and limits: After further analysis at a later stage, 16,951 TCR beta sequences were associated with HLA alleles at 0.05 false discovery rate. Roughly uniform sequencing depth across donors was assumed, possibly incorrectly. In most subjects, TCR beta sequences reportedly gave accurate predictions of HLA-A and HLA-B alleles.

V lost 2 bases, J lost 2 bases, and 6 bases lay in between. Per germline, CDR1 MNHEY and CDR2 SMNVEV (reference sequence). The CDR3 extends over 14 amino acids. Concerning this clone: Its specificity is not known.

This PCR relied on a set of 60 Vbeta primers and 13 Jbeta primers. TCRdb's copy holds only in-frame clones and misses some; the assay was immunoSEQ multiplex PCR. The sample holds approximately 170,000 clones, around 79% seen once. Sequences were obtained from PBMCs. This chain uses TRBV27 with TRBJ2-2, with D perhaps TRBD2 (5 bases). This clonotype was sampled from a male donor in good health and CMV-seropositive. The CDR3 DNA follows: TGTGCCAGCAGTTTAGGACTTAACACCGGGGAGCTGTTTTTT. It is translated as CASSLGLNTGELFF.